This TCR beta chain is from a study of cytomegalovirus exposure and HLA in healthy donors. Notes on the study in general: Later analysis showed TCR association rates varying by HLA locus, highest for DRB1 and lowest for HLA-C.

As regards this clone: Its specificity is unknown.

Germline V gives CDR1 SGHTA, CDR2 FQGNSA. The CDR3 runs to 16 residues. Trimming at V came to 4 bases and at J to 4 bases, leaving 8 bases not matched to a gene. PCR employed 60 Vbeta and 13 Jbeta primers. Sequenced by immunoSEQ multiplex PCR; TCRdb stores in-frame clones only, minus some. In the table there are about 150,000 clones, roughly three quarters of which are singletons. The chain combines TRBV7-2 with TRBJ2-3, with TRBD2 matching 10 bases. Sequencing used PBMCs. This sequence was found in a human donor in good health. The CDR3 DNA is TGTGCCAGCAGCTCCCCTAGCGGGAGAATGTCAGATACGCAGTATTTT. Translation: CASSSPSGRMSDTQYF. Full variable domain (outside the CDR3, taken from reference TRBV7-2 and TRBJ2-3): GAGVSQSPSNKVTEKGKDVELRCDPISGHTALYWYRQSLGQGLEFLIYFQGNSAPDKSGLPSDRFSAERTGGSVSTLTIQRTQQEDSAVYLCASSSPSGRMSDTQYFGPGTRLTVL.